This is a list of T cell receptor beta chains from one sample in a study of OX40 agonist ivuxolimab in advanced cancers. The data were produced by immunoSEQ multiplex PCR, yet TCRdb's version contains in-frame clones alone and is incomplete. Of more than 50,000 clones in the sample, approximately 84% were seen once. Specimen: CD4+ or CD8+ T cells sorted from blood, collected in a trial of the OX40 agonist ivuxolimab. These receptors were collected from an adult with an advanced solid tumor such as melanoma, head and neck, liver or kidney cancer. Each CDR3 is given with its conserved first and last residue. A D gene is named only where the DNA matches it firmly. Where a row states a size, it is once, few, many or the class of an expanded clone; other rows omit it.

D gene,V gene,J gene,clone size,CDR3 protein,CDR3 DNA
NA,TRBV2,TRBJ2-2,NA,CASSASGIGELFF,TGTGCCAGCAGTGCCTCAGGGATCGGGGAGCTGTTTTTT
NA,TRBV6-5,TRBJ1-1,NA,CASSAGYTEAFF,TGTGCCAGCAGTGCGGGTTACACTGAAGCTTTCTTT
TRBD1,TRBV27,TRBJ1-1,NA,CASSPRGPNTEAFF,TGTGCCAGCAGCCCCAGGGGGCCGAACACTGAAGCTTTCTTT
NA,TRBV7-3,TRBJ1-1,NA,CASSLRRLNTEAFF,TGTGCCAGCAGCTTAAGACGGTTGAACACTGAAGCTTTCTTT
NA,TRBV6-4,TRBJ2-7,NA,CASSRRWGVSSYEQYF,TGTGCCAGCAGCCGCCGATGGGGGGTGAGCTCCTACGAGCAGTACTTC
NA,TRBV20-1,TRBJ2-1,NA,CSTSNNEQFF,TGCAGTACATCTAATAATGAGCAGTTCTTC
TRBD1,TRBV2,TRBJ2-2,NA,CASRARTGVRELFF,TGTGCCAGCAGGGCTCGGACAGGGGTCCGGGAGCTGTTTTTT
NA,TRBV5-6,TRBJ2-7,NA,CASSPSWRPSYEQYF,TGTGCCAGCAGCCCGAGCTGGCGGCCCTCGTACGAGCAGTACTTC
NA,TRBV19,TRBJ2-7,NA,CASSSGGSYEQYF,TGTGCCAGTAGCTCGGGCGGGTCCTACGAGCAGTACTTC
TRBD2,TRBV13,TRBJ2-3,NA,CASSPRGTSGYADTQYF,TGTGCCAGCAGCCCGAGGGGGACTAGCGGATATGCAGATACGCAGTATTTT
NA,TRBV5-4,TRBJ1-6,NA,CASSLNYREINSPLHF,TGTGCCAGCAGCTTGAATTACAGGGAGATCAATTCACCCCTCCACTTT
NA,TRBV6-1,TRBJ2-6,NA,CASSPPSYGANVLTF,TGTGCCAGCAGCCCCCCTTCTTACGGGGCCAACGTCCTGACTTTC
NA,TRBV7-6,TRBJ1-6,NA,CASSTRNSPLHF,TGTGCCAGCAGCACCAGGAATTCACCCCTCCACTTT
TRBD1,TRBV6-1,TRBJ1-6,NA,CASSDRQGRKSPLHF,TGTGCCAGCAGTGACAGACAGGGGCGCAAGTCACCCCTCCACTTT
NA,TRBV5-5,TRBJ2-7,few,CASSPGTFSYEQYF,TGTGCCAGCAGCCCCGGGACTTTTTCCTACGAGCAGTACTTC
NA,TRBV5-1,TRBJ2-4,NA,CASGRVGGAKNIQYF,TGCGCCAGCGGCCGAGTAGGGGGAGCCAAAAACATTCAGTACTTC
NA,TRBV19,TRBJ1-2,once,CASSIQSVSAGYGYTF,TGTGCCAGTAGTATTCAATCGGTCAGCGCTGGCTATGGCTACACCTTC
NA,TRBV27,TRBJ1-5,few,CASSFSGGKGNQPQHF,TGTGCCAGCAGTTTTTCGGGGGGGAAGGGAAATCAGCCCCAGCATTTT
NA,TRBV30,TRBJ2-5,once,CAWGGTGQETQYF,TGTGCCTGGGGGGGGACCGGACAAGAGACCCAGTACTTC
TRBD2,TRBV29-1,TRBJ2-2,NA,CSGLTSGTSGELFF,TGCAGCGGGCTGACTAGCGGGACGTCCGGGGAGCTGTTTTTT
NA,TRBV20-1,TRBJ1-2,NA,CSASAGHGYTF,TGCAGTGCTAGCGCAGGGCATGGCTACACCTTC
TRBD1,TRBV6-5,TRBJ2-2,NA,CASSRQGGTGELFF,TGTGCCAGCAGTCGACAGGGCGGCACCGGGGAGCTGTTTTTT
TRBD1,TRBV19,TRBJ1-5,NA,CASSLDRGNQPQHF,TGTGCCAGTAGTTTGGACAGGGGCAATCAGCCCCAGCATTTT
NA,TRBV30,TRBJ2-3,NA,CAWSETLISDTQYF,TGTGCCTGGAGTGAGACTTTAATCTCAGATACGCAGTATTTT
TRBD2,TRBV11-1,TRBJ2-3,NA,CASSSRTSGINTDTQYF,TGTGCCAGCAGCTCTCGGACTAGCGGGATAAACACAGATACGCAGTATTTT
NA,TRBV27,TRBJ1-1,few,CASSPRLNTEAFF,TGTGCCAGCAGCCCCCGGTTGAACACTGAAGCTTTCTTT
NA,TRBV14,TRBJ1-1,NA,CASSQNTNTEAFF,TGTGCCAGCAGCCAAAATACTAACACTGAAGCTTTCTTT
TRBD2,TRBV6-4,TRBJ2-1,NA,CASSTSGSHGEQFF,TGTGCCAGCAGTACTAGCGGGAGTCACGGTGAGCAGTTCTTC
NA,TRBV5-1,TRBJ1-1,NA,CASSPGRENTEAFF,TGCGCCAGCAGCCCGGGACGGGAGAACACTGAAGCTTTCTTT
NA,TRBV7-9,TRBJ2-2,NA,CASSPRGGQNTGELFF,TGTGCCAGCAGCCCCAGGGGGGGCCAGAACACCGGGGAGCTGTTTTTT
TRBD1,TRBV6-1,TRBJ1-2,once,CASSPRGQRYGYTF,TGTGCCAGCAGCCCCCGGGGACAGCGATATGGCTACACCTTC
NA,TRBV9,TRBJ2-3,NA,CASSARGGSSPQYF,TGTGCCAGCAGCGCCAGAGGGGGAAGTTCCCCGCAGTATTTT
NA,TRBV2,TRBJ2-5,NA,CASSAGRPAGETQYF,TGTGCCAGCAGCGCCGGACGTCCTGCAGGGGAGACCCAGTACTTC
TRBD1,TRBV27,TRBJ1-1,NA,CASSLSAPGQGIPTEAFF,TGTGCCAGCAGTTTATCGGCCCCGGGACAGGGGATCCCCACTGAAGCTTTCTTT
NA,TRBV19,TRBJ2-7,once,CASSAPGANEQYF,TGTGCCAGTAGTGCGCCGGGAGCAAACGAGCAGTACTTC
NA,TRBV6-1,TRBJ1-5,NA,CASSDGYSNQPQHF,TGTGCCAGCAGTGATGGTTACAGTAATCAGCCCCAGCATTTT
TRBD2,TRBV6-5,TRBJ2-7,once,CASSPGPRGGKEQYF,TGTGCCAGCAGTCCCGGGCCCCGCGGGGGGAAAGAGCAGTACTTC
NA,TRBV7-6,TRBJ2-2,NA,CASSLPPGGELFF,TGTGCCAGCAGCCTACCCCCGGGCGGGGAGCTGTTTTTT
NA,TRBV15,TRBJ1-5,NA,CATSSILVDPRQPQHF,TGTGCCACCAGCAGTATTCTAGTCGACCCGAGACAGCCCCAGCATTTT
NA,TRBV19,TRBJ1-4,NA,CATSGGGGEKLFF,TGTGCCACCTCGGGGGGGGGTGGTGAAAAACTGTTTTTT
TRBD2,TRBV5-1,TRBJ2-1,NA,CASSLAGGEGNEQFF,TGCGCCAGCAGCTTGGCGGGGGGAGAGGGCAATGAGCAGTTCTTC
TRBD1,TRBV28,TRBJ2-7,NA,CASIGLGTGLYEQYF,TGTGCCAGCATAGGCCTGGGGACAGGTTTATACGAGCAGTACTTC
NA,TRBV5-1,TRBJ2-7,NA,CASSPQHPGDEQYF,TGCGCCAGCAGCCCCCAGCACCCTGGAGATGAGCAGTACTTC
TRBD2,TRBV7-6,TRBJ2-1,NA,CASRGEGPNEQFF,TGTGCCAGCAGGGGGGAGGGCCCAAATGAGCAGTTCTTC
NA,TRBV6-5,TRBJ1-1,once,CASTLGGGPTEAFF,TGTGCCAGCACCCTAGGGGGGGGTCCCACTGAAGCTTTCTTT
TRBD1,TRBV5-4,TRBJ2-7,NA,CASKTGTGAYEQYF,TGTGCCAGCAAAACCGGGACAGGGGCCTACGAGCAGTACTTC
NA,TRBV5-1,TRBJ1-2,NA,CASSVTFKPGGVYGYTF,TGCGCCAGCAGCGTGACGTTCAAACCTGGGGGGGTCTATGGCTACACCTTC
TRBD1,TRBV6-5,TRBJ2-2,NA,CASRGQTNTGELFF,TGTGCCAGCCGGGGACAGACGAACACCGGGGAGCTGTTTTTT
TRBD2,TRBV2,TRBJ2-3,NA,CASSDSAGVEDTQYF,TGTGCCAGCAGTGATAGTGCGGGAGTTGAAGATACGCAGTATTTT
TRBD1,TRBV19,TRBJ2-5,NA,CASRQGGTQETQYF,TGTGCCAGTAGACAGGGGGGAACGCAAGAGACCCAGTACTTC